One sample yielded the 19 T cell receptor beta chains listed below, sequenced in a study of T cell repertoires in aging, cancer and after chemotherapy. Rearranged V-D-J TRB sequences were amplified with a mixed TRB-A/B primer pool. TCRdb re-analysed the multiplex PCR reads in MiXCR, keeping a single row per CDR3 protein. In the table there are about 2,700 distinct CDR3 sequences, more than 55% of which are singletons. The template was genomic DNA from peripheral blood, not RNA. The sample consisted of blood. The receptors derive from a human donor with a solid tumor.

The chain is built from TRBV20-1 and TRBJ1-4, with D perhaps TRBD1 (5 bases). Germline assignment: CDR1 DFQATT and CDR2 SNEGSKA (reference sequence). This CDR3 has 14 residues. The V and J ends lost 5 bases and 4 bases respectively, with 14 bases between them. The CDR3 coding sequence is TGCAGTGCTCCCGCCAGGGACTTTAATGAAAAACTGTTTTTT. This encodes CSAPARDFNEKLFF.

The rearrangement uses TRBV20-1 and TRBJ2-1; 8 bases align to TRBD2. This CDR3 spans 14 amino acids. The V gene end was trimmed by 1 base and the J gene end by 3 bases; junction bases not matched to a gene: 2. Germline values: CDR1 DFQATT, CDR2 SNEGSKA (reference sequence). The CDR3 bases are TGCAGTGCTAGAGTCGGGGGGGGCTACAATGAGCAGTTCTTC. Its translation is CSARVGGGYNEQFF.

The rearrangement uses TRBV6-5 and TRBJ2-3; TRBD1 is a possible D gene (6 bases). The V end lost 6 bases, the J end lost 13 bases, and 20 bases lay between the germline ends. Germline CDR1 MNHEY, CDR2 SVGAGI. The CDR3 loop spans 13 amino acids. CDR3 sequence reads: CASSQSPGGTKYF. The CDR3 DNA reads TGTGCCAGCAGCCAATCTCCTGGGGGCACGAAGTATTTT.

This clonotype appeared once. The V call is TRBV12-3 or TRBV12-4, the J call TRBJ2-3; weak D call: TRBD1 (5 bases). The CDR3 runs to 15 residues. V lost 3 bases, J lost 3 bases, and 13 bases lay in between. CDR3 loop: CASSLQGDGTDTQYF. The CDR3 DNA sequence: TGTGCCAGCAGTTTGCAAGGGGATGGAACAGATACGCAGTATTTT.

The genes are TRBV7-9 and TRBJ2-7; D unresolved. CDR3 length equals 12 residues. V shed 4 bases and J shed 4 bases, with 8 bases lying between them. Germline V CDR1 and CDR2: SEHNR, FQNEAQ (reference sequence). CDR3 nucleotides: TGTGCCAGCAGCTCCCAAAATTACGAGCAGTACTTC. It is translated as CASSSQNYEQYF.

A few counts support this clonotype. The CDR3 protein is CSVRTGNSGANVLTF. The DNA for the CDR3 is TGCAGCGTCCGTACAGGGAACTCTGGGGCCAACGTCCTGACTTTC. The rearrangement joins TRBV29-1 to TRBJ2-6; the D gene is possibly TRBD1 (6 bases). Trimming took off 6 bases at V and 0 bases at J, with 12 bases between the two ends. The CDR3 runs to 15 residues. Germline V gene data show CDR1 as SQVTM and CDR2 as ANQGSEA. Together with reference TRBV29-1 and TRBJ2-6, the CDR3 gives the full variable domain: SAVISQKPSRDICQRGTSLTIQCQVDSQVTMMFWYRQQPGQSLTLIATANQGSEATYESGFVIDKFPISRPNLTFSTLTVSNMSPEDSSIYLCSVRTGNSGANVLTFGAGSRLTVL.

Comment on this clonotype: One junction end disagrees with the germline gene, perhaps due to a read error. The chain has TRBV5-1 and TRBJ2-7, with D possibly TRBD1 on 6 matching bases. This CDR3 contains 14 residues. Germline lookup yields CDR1 SGHRS and CDR2 YFSETQ. The DNA of the CDR3 is TGTGCCAGCTCACCCCAGACAGGTCCGGGGGAGCAGTACTTC. Amino acid sequence: CASSPQTGPGEQYF.

The chain uses TRBV12-3 or TRBV12-4 and TRBJ2-3; no clear D gene. This CDR3 is built from 11 residues. Trimming took 7 bases from V and 0 from J, leaving 2 bases between them. CDR3 loop: CASTSTDTQYF. The CDR3 bases are TGTGCCAGCACCAGCACAGATACGCAGTATTTT.

The genes are TRBV12-3 or TRBV12-4 and TRBJ2-2; D is perhaps TRBD2 (6 bases). V was pared by 3 bases and J by 2 bases, with 10 bases between. The CDR3 is 15 residues long. CDR3 region: CASSFQRVNTGELFF. CDR3 sequence (DNA): TGTGCCAGCAGTTTTCAGCGGGTAAACACCGGGGAGCTGTTTTTT.

The chain carries TRBV20-1 and TRBJ1-2, with TRBD1 as a possible D gene (6 bases). In germline, CDR1 is DFQATT, CDR2 SNEGSKA (reference sequence). Trimming shortened V by 1 base and J by 6 bases, and 18 bases separated the two germline ends. This CDR3 is 15 amino acids long. Here the CDR3 reads CSARVQQGAGDGYTF. CDR3 sequence (DNA): TGCAGTGCTAGAGTTCAACAGGGAGCTGGGGATGGCTACACCTTC.

This clonotype was recorded only once. The V gene is TRBV5-1, the J gene TRBJ1-2, with D unclear. Trimming removed 4 bases at V and 12 bases at J, with 16 bases between. This CDR3 is built from 12 residues. CDR1 and CDR2 (germline): SGHRS, YFSETQ. The CDR3 nucleotides read TGCGCCAGCAGCCCCACGGACGGCCCCCACACCTTC. This translates into CASSPTDGPHTF.

The J gene is TRBJ1-1, the V gene TRBV7-9; the D gene is possibly TRBD1 (5 bases). This CDR3 spans 14 amino acids. Germline values: CDR1 SEHNR, CDR2 FQNEAQ (reference sequence). Trimming took 6 bases from V and 3 from J, leaving 14 bases between them. CDR3 nucleotide sequence: TGTGCCAGCAGGGAGCAGGGTCAGCACACTGAAGCTTTCTTT. This sequence encodes CASREQGQHTEAFF.

The V gene is TRBV7-2, the J gene TRBJ1-1, with D hard to call. Germline loops: CDR1 SGHTA, CDR2 FQGNSA. V was trimmed by 1 base and J by 1 base, leaving 13 bases between them. The CDR3 has 16 amino acids. The CDR3 spells CASSLGGLWRNTEAFF. DNA for the CDR3: TGTGCCAGCAGCTTAGGGGGATTGTGGAGGAACACTGAAGCTTTCTTT.

By sample fraction, this clonotype is large. This chain connects TRBV10-2 to TRBJ1-1; no reliable D call. This CDR3 region has 15 residues. The germline V gene has CDR1 WSHSY and CDR2 SAAADI. Trimming left V 0 bases short and J 0 bases short, with 8 bases between. The CDR3 DNA follows: TGCGCCAGCAGTGAGTCGTCGACACTGAACACTGAAGCTTTCTTT. Its translation: CASSESSTLNTEAFF.

To note about this clonotype: One junction end does not reproduce the germline sequence, and a read error may be involved. This chain links TRBV5-1 with TRBJ2-7; TRBD1 matches at 10 bases. The CDR3 sequence is 13 residues long. Germline assignment: CDR1 SGHRS and CDR2 YFSETQ. CDR3 bases: TGTGCCAGCAGCCAGACAGGGGGCAGGGAGCAGTACTTC. Translating gives CASSQTGGREQYF. Drawing the rest from reference TRBV5-1 and TRBJ2-7, the complete variable domain is KAGVTQTPRYLIKTRGQQVTLSCSPISGHRSVSWYQQTPGQGLQFLFEYFSETQRNKGNFPGRFSGRQFSNSRSEMNVSTLELGDSALYLCASSQTGGREQYFGPGTRLTVT.

V and J are TRBV6-5 and TRBJ2-7; D call uncertain. Trimming removed 6 bases from V and 2 bases from J, with 17 bases in between. The CDR3 contains 15 residues. Germline V gene lookup returns CDR1 MNHEY and CDR2 SVGAGI. The CDR3 nucleotides read TGTGCCAGCAGCATCCGAGACATAAAACCCTACGAGCAGTACTTC. Its translation: CASSIRDIKPYEQYF.

The table lists this clonotype with a few counts. The V call is TRBV29-1, the J call TRBJ2-5, with TRBD1 identical over 7 bases. This CDR3 is built from 12 residues. With V trimmed by 8 bases and J by 5 bases, 8 bases remained unmatched. The germline V gene encodes CDR1 SQVTM and CDR2 ANQGSEA. CDR3 DNA sequence: TGCAGCAATACAGGGGTTGGGGAGACCCAGTACTTC. As protein: CSNTGVGETQYF.

This clonotype has just one count. The genes are TRBV7-9 and TRBJ2-2; D remains ambiguous. The ends were cut back, 2 bases at V and 7 bases at J, with 11 bases in the middle. The CDR3 runs to 14 residues. Germline V CDR1 and CDR2: SEHNR, FQNEAQ (reference sequence). Here the CDR3 DNA reads TGTGCCAGCAGCTTATCGGGTTTGGTCGGGGAGCTGTTTTTT. Its protein is CASSLSGLVGELFF.

This chain links TRBV13 with TRBJ2-3; 7 nucleotides agree with TRBD2. Germline CDR1 is PRHDT and CDR2 is FYEKMQ (reference sequence). The CDR3 sequence is 16 residues long. The V gene end was trimmed by 4 bases and the J gene end by 0 bases; junction bases not matched to a gene: 7. CDR3 region: CASSSRGSGSTDTQYF. CDR3 nucleotide sequence: TGTGCCAGCAGCTCCCGTGGTAGCGGGAGCACAGATACGCAGTATTTT.